This passage covers 32 T cell receptor beta chains from one sample sequenced in a study of lymphopenia after photon versus proton radiotherapy. The method was immunoSEQ multiplex PCR; TCRdb's version includes in-frame clones alone and lacks a portion of them. The sample holds about 70,000 clones, around 93% seen once. Sequenced here: peripheral blood, sampled from a patient treated with photon-based radiotherapy. All receptors come from a woman in her forties with cholangiocarcinoma.

The chain carries TRBV30 and TRBJ1-5; D possibly corresponds to TRBD1 (5 bases). V gave up 3 bases and J gave up 2 bases, with 17 bases separating them. Germline-derived CDR1 and CDR2 are GTSNPN and SVGIG (reference sequence). The CDR3 has 16 residues. CDR3 sequence reads: CAWSAGTSAGNQPQHF. The DNA of the CDR3 is TGTGCCTGGAGCGCCGGGACCTCGGCGGGCAATCAGCCCCAGCATTTT. The full variable domain, in which reference TRBV30 and TRBJ1-5 provide the parts outside the CDR3, is SQTIHQWPATLVQPVGSPLSLECTVEGTSNPNLYWYRQAAGRGLQLLFYSVGIGQISSEVPQNLSASRPQDRQFILSSKKLLLSDSGFYLCAWSAGTSAGNQPQHFGDGTRLSIL.

This clone has only one observation. CDR3: CASSRDPPGSYNEQFF. DNA of the CDR3: TGTGCCAGCAGTCGAGACCCACCTGGGAGCTACAATGAGCAGTTCTTC. This rearrangement joins TRBV2 to TRBJ2-1; D possibly corresponds to TRBD2 (5 bases). The germline V gene has CDR1 SNHLY and CDR2 FYNNEI. The CDR3 has 16 amino acids. V was pared by 5 bases and J by 3 bases, with 17 bases between.

The chain combines TRBV11-2 with TRBJ2-7; D remains unclear. The germline V gene encodes CDR1 SGHAT and CDR2 FQNNGV. The V end lost 0 bases, the J end lost 5 bases, and 11 bases lay between the germline ends. This CDR3 is built from 14 residues. This CDR3 reads CASSLDRRSDEQYF. CDR3 DNA: TGTGCCAGCAGCTTAGATCGTCGGTCCGACGAGCAGTACTTC.

This clone was seen a handful of times. This CDR3 reads CASSVELGTFGGAFF. The CDR3 nucleotides are TGCGCCAGCAGTGTTGAATTGGGCACTTTCGGTGGAGCTTTCTTT. This sequence joins TRBV4-1 and TRBJ1-1, with D hard to call. Trimming stripped 6 bases from V and 10 bases from J, with 24 bases between. Germline V gives CDR1 MGHRA, CDR2 YSYEKL. CDR3 size: 15 residues.

V gene TRBV28 combines with J gene TRBJ2-7, with D perhaps assigned TRBD1 or TRBD2 (5 bases each). Germline V CDR1 and CDR2: MDHEN, SYDVKM. V lost 6 bases to trimming and J lost 7 bases, with 25 bases between them. The CDR3 loop spans 16 amino acids. The CDR3 loop is CASRQRGGGPPREQYF. The CDR3 DNA reads as TGTGCCAGCAGGCAAAGGGGCGGAGGTCCTCCTCGGGAGCAGTACTTC.

The V gene is TRBV7-9, the J gene TRBJ2-5, with a possible D match to TRBD1 (6 bases). This CDR3 spans 15 amino acids. From germline, CDR1 is SEHNR and CDR2 FQNEAQ (reference sequence). Trimming stripped 1 base from V and 4 bases from J, with 13 bases between. CDR3 in amino acids: CASSLGGHAGETQYF. CDR3 DNA: TGTGCCAGCAGCTTAGGGGGACACGCCGGAGAGACCCAGTACTTC.

This clone was seen once. This chain uses TRBV7-9 with TRBJ1-3; no reliable D call. Germline V gives CDR1 SEHNR, CDR2 FQNEAQ (reference sequence). The CDR3 is made up of 14 amino acids. V was pared by 5 bases and J by 0 bases, with 8 bases between. The CDR3 region is CASSRVLSGNTIYF. The DNA for the CDR3 is TGTGCCAGCAGCCGGGTCCTCTCTGGAAACACCATATATTTT.

This chain uses TRBV14 with TRBJ1-3, with D tentatively TRBD1 (5 bases). With 5 bases removed from V and 0 bases from J, the gap between germline ends came to 11 bases. CDR3 size: 15 residues. CDR1 SGHDN and CDR2 FVKESK come from the germline V gene. CDR3 sequence: CASSSTVRSGNTIYF. CDR3 sequence (DNA): TGTGCCAGCAGCTCGACAGTTCGCTCTGGAAACACCATATATTTT.

This sequence joins TRBV29-1 and TRBJ1-2, with D perhaps matching TRBD1 (5 bases). Germline V gene lookup returns CDR1 SQVTM and CDR2 ANQGSEA. This CDR3 region has 13 residues. V was clipped by 8 bases and J by 7 bases, with 20 bases between them. The CDR3 is CSSVGWGAGGYTF. For the CDR3, the DNA is TGCAGCAGCGTTGGTTGGGGCGCTGGTGGCTACACCTTC.

The V and J genes are TRBV18 and TRBJ1-5, with 9 positions matching TRBD1. Germline assignment: CDR1 KGHSH and CDR2 LQKENI. V lost 6 bases to trimming and J lost 6 bases; unmatched junction nucleotides: 6. The CDR3 consists of 14 residues. CDR3 sequence reads: CASSTGGAGQPQHF. CDR3 coding DNA: TGTGCCAGCTCTACAGGGGGCGCCGGTCAGCCCCAGCATTTT.

V usage is TRBV5-4 and J usage is TRBJ2-7; D not resolved. The germline V and J ends were trimmed by 0 bases and 3 bases, with 16 bases remaining between them. The CDR3 sequence is 16 residues long. Germline CDR1 and CDR2: SGHNT and YYREEE (reference sequence). DNA for the CDR3: TGTGCCAGCAGCTTGGGAGGTAGTTGGGGTTTCTACGAGCAGTACTTC. Protein product: CASSLGGSWGFYEQYF.

The rearrangement joins TRBV2 to TRBJ2-5; D tentatively fits TRBD1 or TRBD2 (5 bases each). Germline V gives CDR1 SNHLY, CDR2 FYNNEI. V was trimmed by 2 bases and J by 5 bases, leaving 18 bases between them. The CDR3 totals 16 residues. The CDR3 protein is CASSEIGLHEGETQYF. The CDR3 bases are TGTGCCAGCAGTGAAATCGGCTTACACGAGGGGGAGACCCAGTACTTC.

This chain connects TRBV6-1 to TRBJ1-6; no definite D call. Between the trimmed V and J ends, which lost 4 bases and 6 bases, there was a span of 10 bases. CDR3 length: 14 residues. Looked up from germline, CDR1 is MNHNS and CDR2 is SASEGT. CDR3 sequence (DNA): TGTGCCAGCAGTGCCCGGTCTCTTAATTCACCCCTCCACTTT. Translating gives CASSARSLNSPLHF.

This chain connects TRBV4-2 to TRBJ2-5; 10 bases agree with TRBD2. CDR1 and CDR2 from the germline V gene are LGHNA and YNFKEQ. With 3 bases clipped from V and 2 bases from J, the junction kept 9 bases outside the gene matches. This CDR3 contains 17 residues. CDR3 loop: CASSQEGQAGGQETQYF. The CDR3 bases are TGTGCCAGCAGCCAGGAGGGTCAAGCGGGGGGGCAAGAGACCCAGTACTTC.

The chain carries TRBV30 and TRBJ1-6; 8 positions match TRBD1. Germline V CDR1 and CDR2: GTSNPN, SVGIG (reference sequence). Trimming at V came to 2 bases and at J to 10 bases, leaving 7 bases not matched to a gene. The CDR3 totals 14 residues. DNA of the CDR3: TGTGCCTGGAGTCTGACAGGGGTCGGGTCACCCCTCCACTTT. The encoded protein is CAWSLTGVGSPLHF. The full variable domain, with the rest looked up from reference TRBV30 and TRBJ1-6, is SQTIHQWPATLVQPVGSPLSLECTVEGTSNPNLYWYRQAAGRGLQLLFYSVGIGQISSEVPQNLSASRPQDRQFILSSKKLLLSDSGFYLCAWSLTGVGSPLHFGNGTRLTVT.

This clone appeared once. J is TRBJ1-3 and V is TRBV9; tentatively, D is TRBD1 (6 bases). The germline gives CDR1 SGDLS, CDR2 YYNGEE. With 3 bases removed from V and 2 bases from J, the gap between germline ends came to 12 bases. The CDR3 is made up of 15 amino acids. The CDR3 DNA sequence: TGTGCCAGCAGCGCGCCTCAGGGGACTGGAAACACCATATATTTT. It specifies CASSAPQGTGNTIYF.

The chain links TRBV6-1 to TRBJ1-1; D is undetermined. This CDR3 region has 11 residues. The ends were cut back, 6 bases at V and 6 bases at J, with 8 bases in the middle. Per germline, CDR1 MNHNS and CDR2 SASEGT. CDR3 sequence reads: CASREASEAFF. In nucleotides, the CDR3 is TGTGCCAGCAGGGAGGCTTCTGAAGCTTTCTTT.

The rearrangement uses TRBV5-1 and TRBJ1-1, with 8 bases aligning to TRBD1. Trimming removed 4 bases from V and 11 bases from J; junction bases left unmatched: 4. This CDR3 is built from 11 residues. Germline V CDR1 and CDR2: SGHRS, YFSETQ. In DNA form, the CDR3 reads TGCGCCAGCAGCGGACAGGGTGGGGCTTTCTTT. Translated, it gives CASSGQGGAFF.

The V and J genes are TRBV27 and TRBJ2-1; possibly TRBD2 for D (5 bases). This CDR3 spans 15 amino acids. Deletions cut 6 bases from V and 2 bases from J, with 14 bases between. Germline-derived CDR1 and CDR2 are MNHEY and SMNVEV (reference sequence). CDR3 amino acids: CASSISSGTYNEQFF. The CDR3, as DNA: TGTGCCAGCAGCATTTCCAGCGGTACCTACAATGAGCAGTTCTTC.

Comment on this clone: Compared with germline, one end of the junction differs, possibly owing to a read error. The gene calls are TRBV7-7 and TRBJ2-2; perhaps TRBD2 as D (5 bases). Per the germline V gene, CDR1 is SSHAT and CDR2 is FNYEAQ (reference sequence). The CDR3 runs to 15 residues. The CDR3 loop reads CASSFDGPGTGELFF. The CDR3 region has the DNA TGTGCTAGCAGCTTCGATGGGCCGGGAACCGGGGAGCTGTTTTTT.

The V gene is TRBV2, the J gene TRBJ2-3; 11 bases line up with TRBD2. The CDR3 length is 16 residues. Germline assignment: CDR1 SNHLY and CDR2 FYNNEI. The trim removed 3 bases at V and 5 bases at J, leaving 7 bases unmatched. CDR3 amino acids: CASSEGLAGGGDTQYF. Here the CDR3 DNA reads TGTGCCAGCAGTGAGGGGCTAGCGGGGGGCGGAGATACGCAGTATTTT.

The V call is TRBV5-1, the J call TRBJ1-4, with 7 bases fitting TRBD1. With 0 bases clipped from V and 4 bases from J, the junction kept 3 bases outside the gene matches. Germline V gives CDR1 SGHRS, CDR2 YFSETQ. This CDR3 spans 15 amino acids. The CDR3 sequence: CASSLGGQSNEKLFF. The CDR3 nucleotides read TGCGCCAGCAGCTTGGGGGGACAGAGTAATGAAAAACTGTTTTTT.

The rearrangement uses TRBV2 and TRBJ1-4, with D perhaps TRBD1 (6 bases). The V gene's germline CDR1 is SNHLY and CDR2 FYNNEI. The CDR3 length is 16 residues. Trimming took 6 bases from V and 2 from J, leaving 16 bases between them. The DNA for the CDR3 is TGTGCCAGCAGCCCGGGCTCAGGGGCGACTAATGAAAAACTGTTTTTT. Its protein product is CASSPGSGATNEKLFF.

The V and J genes are TRBV5-8 and TRBJ1-2; D call uncertain. Trimming removed 5 bases from V and 5 bases from J, with 10 bases in between. The length of the CDR3 is 12 residues. Germline CDR1 reads SGHTS; CDR2 reads YDEGEE. The CDR3 spells CASRIPYYGYTF. The CDR3 DNA follows: TGTGCCAGCAGGATACCATATTATGGCTACACCTTC.

This chain links TRBV19 with TRBJ1-2; the D gene is possibly TRBD1 (6 bases). The CDR3 sequence is 13 residues long. Looked up from germline, CDR1 is LNHDA and CDR2 is SQIVND (reference sequence). V was trimmed by 6 bases and J by 7 bases, leaving 15 bases between them. This chain's CDR3 is CASSRGGESGYTF. CDR3 DNA: TGTGCCAGTAGCCGTGGGGGCGAGAGTGGCTACACCTTC.

The chain combines TRBV4-3 with TRBJ1-2; tentative D call: TRBD1 (6 bases). The CDR3 covers 17 residues. The V and J ends lost 3 bases and 2 bases respectively, with 19 bases between them. Germline V CDR1 and CDR2: LGHNA, YSLEER. For the CDR3, the DNA is TGCGCCAGCAGCCAGGGGACCGGGGGCGCCGGCAACTATGGCTACACCTTC. Translated, it gives CASSQGTGGAGNYGYTF.

This sequence joins TRBV7-9 and TRBJ1-2; no firm D call. Germline CDR1 reads SEHNR; CDR2 reads FQNEAQ (reference sequence). V was shortened by 3 bases and J by 2 bases, with 10 bases between the two germline ends. This CDR3 is 14 amino acids long. CDR3 sequence (DNA): TGTGCCAGCAGCTTGGCCAATTTCAACTATGGCTACACCTTC. Translating gives CASSLANFNYGYTF.

V usage is TRBV5-6 and J usage is TRBJ2-2, with 11 positions matching TRBD1. This CDR3 is 17 amino acids long. CDR1 and CDR2 (germline): SGHDT, YYEEEE. J lost 1 base, V lost 6 bases, and 8 bases had no gene match. CDR3: CASILLGQGGNTGELFF. DNA for the CDR3: TGTGCCAGCATCCTGTTGGGACAGGGGGGGAACACCGGGGAGCTGTTTTTT.

The chain combines TRBV4-1 with TRBJ2-5; D remains unclear. The CDR3 covers 12 residues. V was shortened by 0 bases and J by 5 bases, with 4 bases between the two germline ends. Germline V gene data show CDR1 as MGHRA and CDR2 as YSYEKL. The DNA of the CDR3 is TGCGCCAGCAGCCAAGATTTCGAGACCCAGTACTTC. It yields the protein CASSQDFETQYF.

This sequence joins TRBV5-6 and TRBJ1-5; D is perhaps TRBD1 (6 bases). This CDR3 contains 15 residues. Germline assignment: CDR1 SGHDT and CDR2 YYEEEE. V was trimmed by 0 bases and J by 1 base, leaving 8 bases between them. CDR3 DNA: TGTGCCAGCAGCTTGGCACAGGGAAGCAATCAGCCCCAGCATTTT. It yields the protein CASSLAQGSNQPQHF.

This clone was recorded once. The CDR3 is CASSHAQQAAEAFF. Written as DNA, the CDR3 is TGTGCCAGCAGCCATGCCCAGCAGGCCGCTGAAGCTTTCTTT. The gene calls are TRBV14 and TRBJ1-1; D uncertain. From germline, CDR1 is SGHDN and CDR2 FVKESK. V gave up 3 bases and J gave up 6 bases, with 14 bases separating them. The CDR3 runs to 14 residues.

The chain carries TRBV30 and TRBJ2-7; TRBD1 agrees at 7 bases. This CDR3 spans 12 amino acids. Germline V gives CDR1 GTSNPN, CDR2 SVGIG (reference sequence). V lost 4 bases, J lost 2 bases, and 2 bases stayed unmatched. CDR3 bases: TGTGCCTGGATAGACAGGGCCTACGAGCAGTACTTC. It encodes CAWIDRAYEQYF.